This T cell receptor beta chain derives from a study of shared T cell receptors in the human thymus. Germline lookup yields CDR1 SGHTA and CDR2 FQGNSA. Germline trimming cut 3 bases from V and 4 bases from J; bases unmatched to any gene: 11. The CDR3 extends over 18 amino acids. The assay was immunoSEQ multiplex PCR, and TCRdb's table has in-frame clones only and misses some. The sample comprises hundreds of thousands of clones, about 87% of which are singletons, and about 0.0094% rests with the top ten. The data were also submitted as part of a second study, on human thymus T cells. According to that study: Resections from corrective heart surgery supplied the thymus tissue.

The gene calls are TRBV7-2 and TRBJ1-5; TRBD1 aligns across 11 bases. This receptor was taken from a boy under three years old with a congenital heart defect. Sequencing input: thymocytes. As DNA, the CDR3 is TGTGCCAGCAGCTTGGGGGACAGGGGGACACTTAGGAATCAGCCCCAGCATTTT. This sequence encodes CASSLGDRGTLRNQPQHF.